This is a list of T cell receptor beta chains from one sample in a study of blood T cell repertoires in COVID-19. Produced via immunoSEQ multiplex PCR; TCRdb's table is partial and in-frame only. The table has 30,000 to 50,000 clones, 85% to 95% seen once. The sequenced sample consisted of peripheral blood. The receptors come from a human donor with active COVID-19. The donor label of this sample is uncertain. CDR3s leave out the opening cysteine and the closing phenylalanine or tryptophan.

v_gene	len	j_gene	CDR3aa
TRBV7-2	11	TRBJ1-2	ASNTGHYNGYT
TRBV6-4	16	TRBJ2-1	ASTQGGTHRLYYNEQF
TRBV10-3	15	TRBJ2-3	AISELADRVFTDTQY
TRBV2	12	TRBJ1-2	ASSAGRGQVGYT
TRBV27	13	TRBJ2-5	ASSPGTSGGETQY
TRBV7-2	12	TRBJ2-4	ASSPPGSGRTEY
TRBV6-5	13	TRBJ2-1	ASRDGSQLMNEQF
TRBV6-6	14	TRBJ2-2	ASNLPRGGLSGELF
TRBV5-6	13	TRBJ2-5	ASSFLAEPQETQY
TRBV28	12	TRBJ2-7	ASIPGTVSYEQY
TRBV27	14	TRBJ2-1	ASRQRASGSINEQF
TRBV29-1	11	TRBJ1-1	SVDSQGRTEAF
TRBV7-2	15	TRBJ1-5	ASSLVRGASGNQPQH
TRBV27	16	TRBJ2-2	ASSPFSPTSPQTGELF
TRBV7-2	11	TRBJ2-1	ASSSARGGEQF
TRBV5-1	12	TRBJ1-1	ASSQRTGNTEAF
TRBV5-1	14	TRBJ2-3	ASSPGHSTVTDTQY
TRBV5-1	13	TRBJ1-3	ASSFTGEAGNTIY
TRBV24-1	11	TRBJ1-3	ATHRDPGNTIY
TRBV7-2	11	TRBJ1-5	ASSSGIRQPQH
TRBV19	11	TRBJ2-5	ASTKDITGTQY
TRBV5-4	13	TRBJ2-5	ASSERGGVLETQY
TRBV29-1	12	TRBJ2-5	SVEGLAGQETQY
TRBV6-1	14	TRBJ1-1	ASSEANRGIRAEAF
TRBV19	14	TRBJ1-2	ASSRAGADGNYGYT
TRBV5-4	13	TRBJ2-7	ASSSGLAGVYEQY
TRBV19	13	TRBJ2-3	ASSIVLVDADTQY
TRBV28	12	TRBJ1-5	ASSVTGSNQPQH
TRBV9	12	TRBJ1-4	ASSVGGPNEKLF
TRBV21-1	12	TRBJ2-1	ASRISGGYNEQF
TRBV5-1	13	TRBJ2-5	ASSLSRGSQETQY
TRBV10-2	15	TRBJ1-1	ASTVIGSLGENTEAF
TRBV6-4	12	TRBJ2-7	ASRTDTGATEQY
TRBV7-2	13	TRBJ1-5	ASSPQGAGNQPQH
TRBV4-1	14	TRBJ2-3	ASSPFVASSTDTQY
TRBV11-2	12	TRBJ2-7	ASSLTGTAYEQY
TRBV3-1/TRBV3-2	17	TRBJ2-2	ASSQLMPSDGKNTGELF
TRBV18	13	TRBJ2-3	ASSPAGRGTDTQY
TRBV4-1	15	TRBJ2-3	ASSQVTAGGPTDTQY
TRBV19	12	TRBJ2-5	ASSVYSGQETQY
TRBV3-1/TRBV3-2	13	TRBJ2-2	ASSDRGGPAGELF
TRBV6-5	12	TRBJ2-7	ASRIAGGLDEQY
TRBV5-5	13	TRBJ1-2	ASSFPDRPIFGYT
TRBV29-1	17	TRBJ2-3	SVDPSQRGDQLSTDTQY
TRBV5-1	13	TRBJ2-1	ASSSGQGKDNEQF
TRBV5-1	12	TRBJ2-7	ASSGLTSSYEQY
TRBV5-6	12	TRBJ2-5	ASSYDRAGETQY
TRBV6-5	13	TRBJ2-1	ASGQSGGTYNEQF
TRBV10-3	11	TRBJ1-2	AISDGSSYGYT
TRBV11-2	14	TRBJ2-1	ASSFSETIPYNEQF
TRBV10-3	14	TRBJ2-3	AISEQAGGRTDTQY
TRBV7-2	12	TRBJ2-7	ASSLGGTGYEQY
TRBV5-5	12	TRBJ1-1	ASSFGGLNTEAF
TRBV5-1	14	TRBJ2-3	ASRRGQALSTDTQY
TRBV2	13	TRBJ1-2	ASRPTGTGLYGYT
TRBV5-1	15	TRBJ2-7	ASSFVWTSGAGDEQY
TRBV7-9	14	TRBJ1-2	ASSLLSRAGAYGYT
TRBV4-1	13	TRBJ1-4	ASSQPGQLNEKLF
TRBV5-6	14	TRBJ2-7	ASSHLAGRSSYEQY
TRBV28	14	TRBJ1-4	ASSLNRGGGYEKLF